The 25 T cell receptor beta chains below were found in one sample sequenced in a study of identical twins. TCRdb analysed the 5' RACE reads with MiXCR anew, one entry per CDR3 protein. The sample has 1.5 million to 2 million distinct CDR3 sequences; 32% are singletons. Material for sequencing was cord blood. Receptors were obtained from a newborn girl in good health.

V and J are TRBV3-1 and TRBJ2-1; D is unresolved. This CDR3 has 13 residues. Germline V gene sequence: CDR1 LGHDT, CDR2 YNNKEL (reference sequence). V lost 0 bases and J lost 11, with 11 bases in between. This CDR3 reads CASSQDVGTQQFF. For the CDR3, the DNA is TGTGCCAGCAGCCAAGATGTAGGCACCCAGCAGTTCTTC.

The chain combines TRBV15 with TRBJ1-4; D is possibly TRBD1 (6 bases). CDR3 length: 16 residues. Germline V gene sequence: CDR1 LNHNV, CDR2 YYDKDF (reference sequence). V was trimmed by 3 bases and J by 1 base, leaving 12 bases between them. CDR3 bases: TGTGCCACCAGCAGCGGCCAGGGGTTAACTAATGAAAAACTGTTTTTT. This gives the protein CATSSGQGLTNEKLFF.

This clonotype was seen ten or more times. Written as DNA, the CDR3 is TGTGCCAGCAGTCCAGGGACAGCCGGGAGAGACTACGAGCAGTACTTC. It yields the protein CASSPGTAGRDYEQYF. The V call is TRBV28, the J call TRBJ2-7; the D gene is possibly TRBD1 (7 bases). The V gene's germline CDR1 is MDHEN and CDR2 SYDVKM. The germline V and J ends were trimmed by 5 bases and 3 bases, with 20 bases remaining between them. This CDR3 comprises 16 residues.

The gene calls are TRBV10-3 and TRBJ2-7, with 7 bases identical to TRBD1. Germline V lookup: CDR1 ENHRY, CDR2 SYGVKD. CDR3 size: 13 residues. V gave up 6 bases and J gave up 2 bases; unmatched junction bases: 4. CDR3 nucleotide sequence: TGTGCCATCAGAGGGGGCATCACCTACGAGCAGTACTTC. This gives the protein CAIRGGITYEQYF.

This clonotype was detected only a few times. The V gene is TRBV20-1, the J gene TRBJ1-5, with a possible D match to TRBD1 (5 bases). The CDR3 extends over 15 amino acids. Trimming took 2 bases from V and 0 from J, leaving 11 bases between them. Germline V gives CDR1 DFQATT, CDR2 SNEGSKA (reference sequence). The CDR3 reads CSARRGSNSNQPQHF. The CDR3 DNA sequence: TGCAGTGCTAGACGGGGCAGCAATAGCAATCAGCCCCAGCATTTT.

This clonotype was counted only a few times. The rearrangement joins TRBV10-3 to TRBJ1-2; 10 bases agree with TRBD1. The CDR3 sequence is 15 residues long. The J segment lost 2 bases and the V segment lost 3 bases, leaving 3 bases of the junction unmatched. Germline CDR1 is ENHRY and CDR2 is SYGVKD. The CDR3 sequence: CAISDRDRGNYGYTF. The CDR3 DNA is TGTGCCATCAGTGATCGGGACAGGGGAAACTATGGCTACACCTTC.

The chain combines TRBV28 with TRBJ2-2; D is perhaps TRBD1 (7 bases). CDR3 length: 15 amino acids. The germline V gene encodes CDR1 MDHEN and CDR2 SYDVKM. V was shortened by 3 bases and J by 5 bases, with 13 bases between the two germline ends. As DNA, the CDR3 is TGTGCCAGCAGTTTCCCGGGGGACAGAACCGGGGAGCTGTTTTTT. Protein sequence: CASSFPGDRTGELFF.

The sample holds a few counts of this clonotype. The chain's CDR3 is CASSEALGQAYNSPLHF. The CDR3 bases are TGTGCCAGCAGTGAAGCGCTAGGACAGGCCTATAATTCACCCCTCCACTTT. The chain couples TRBV6-1 to TRBJ1-6, with 7 positions matching TRBD1. The germline gives CDR1 MNHNS, CDR2 SASEGT. V was clipped by 0 bases and J by 2 bases; unmatched bases: 4. This CDR3 is 17 amino acids long.

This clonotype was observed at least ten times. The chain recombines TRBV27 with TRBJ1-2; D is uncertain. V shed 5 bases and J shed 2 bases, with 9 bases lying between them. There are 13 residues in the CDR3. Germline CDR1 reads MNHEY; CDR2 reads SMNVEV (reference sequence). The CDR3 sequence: CASSRDGNYGYTF. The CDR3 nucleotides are TGTGCCAGCAGTCGCGACGGAAACTATGGCTACACCTTC.

This chain's CDR3 is CASSFPPRQGRKGETQYF. The CDR3 nucleotides read TGCGCCAGCAGCTTTCCCCCAAGACAGGGCCGAAAGGGGGAGACCCAGTACTTC. This rearrangement joins TRBV5-1 to TRBJ2-5, with 7 bases aligning to TRBD1. Looked up from germline, CDR1 is SGHRS and CDR2 is YFSETQ. The CDR3 loop spans 18 amino acids. The ends lost 2 bases at V and 5 bases at J; junction bases unmatched: 18.

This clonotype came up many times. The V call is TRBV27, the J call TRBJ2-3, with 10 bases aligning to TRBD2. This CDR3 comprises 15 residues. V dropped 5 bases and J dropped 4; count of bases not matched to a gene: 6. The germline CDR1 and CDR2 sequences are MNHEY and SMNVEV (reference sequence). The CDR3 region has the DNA TGTGCCAGCAGTCTCCGGACTAGCGGCGCAGATACGCAGTATTTT. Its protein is CASSLRTSGADTQYF.

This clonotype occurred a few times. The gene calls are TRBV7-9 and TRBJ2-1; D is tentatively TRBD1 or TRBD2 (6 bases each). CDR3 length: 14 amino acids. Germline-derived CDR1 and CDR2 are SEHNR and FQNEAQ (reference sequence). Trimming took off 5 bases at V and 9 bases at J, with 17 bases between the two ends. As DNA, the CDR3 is TGTGCCAGCAGCCCCAACGGGGGCTACGGTGAGCAGTTCTTC. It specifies CASSPNGGYGEQFF.

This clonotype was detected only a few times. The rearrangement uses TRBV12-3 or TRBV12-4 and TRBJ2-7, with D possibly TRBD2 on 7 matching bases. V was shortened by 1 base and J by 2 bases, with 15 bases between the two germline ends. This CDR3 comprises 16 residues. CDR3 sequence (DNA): TGTGCCAGCAGTTTAGTGGGAGGGGGAGGCACCTACGAGCAGTACTTC. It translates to CASSLVGGGGTYEQYF.

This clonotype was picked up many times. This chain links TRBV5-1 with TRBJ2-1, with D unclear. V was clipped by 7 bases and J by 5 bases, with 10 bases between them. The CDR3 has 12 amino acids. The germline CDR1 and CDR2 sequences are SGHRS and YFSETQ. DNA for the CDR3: TGCGCCAGCGGAGCTACAGACAATGAGCAGTTCTTC. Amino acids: CASGATDNEQFF.

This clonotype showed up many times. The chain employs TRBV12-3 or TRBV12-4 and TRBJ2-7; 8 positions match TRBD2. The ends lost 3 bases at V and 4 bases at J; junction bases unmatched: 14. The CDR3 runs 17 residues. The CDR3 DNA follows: TGTGCCAGCAGTTTTGGGTTATCGGGAGGGCCCCCATACGAGCAGTACTTC. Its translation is CASSFGLSGGPPYEQYF.

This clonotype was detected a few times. The CDR3 protein is CSARDFTGTGGSYNEQFF. CDR3 coding DNA: TGCAGTGCTAGAGATTTTACCGGGACAGGGGGCTCCTACAATGAGCAGTTCTTC. This chain joins TRBV20-1 and TRBJ2-1; the match to TRBD1 covers 11 bases. V shed 0 bases, J shed 0 bases, and the junction held 7 bases outside the gene matches. This CDR3 is 18 amino acids long. From germline, CDR1 is DFQATT and CDR2 SNEGSKA (reference sequence).

CDR3 nucleotides: TGTGCCAGCAGCTTCGGTCTAGCGGGGGGGCCGCGTGTTAACGGGGAGCTGTTTTTT. Protein product: CASSFGLAGGPRVNGELFF. The V call is TRBV5-6, the J call TRBJ2-2, with 12 bases matching TRBD2. Unmatched junction bases numbered 15, after V lost 2 bases and J lost 7 bases. CDR1 SGHDT and CDR2 YYEEEE come from the germline V gene. The CDR3 has 19 residues. The variable domain in full, completed from reference TRBV5-6 and TRBJ2-2, reads DAGVTQSPTHLIKTRGQQVTLRCSPKSGHDTVSWYQQALGQGPQFIFQYYEEEERQRGNFPDRFSGHQFPNYSSELNVNALLLGDSALYLCASSFGLAGGPRVNGELFFGEGSRLTVL.

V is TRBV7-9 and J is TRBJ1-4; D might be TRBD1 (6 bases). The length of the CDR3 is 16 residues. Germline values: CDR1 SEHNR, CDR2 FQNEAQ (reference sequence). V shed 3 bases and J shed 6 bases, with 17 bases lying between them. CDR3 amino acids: CASSFAWTARDEKLFF. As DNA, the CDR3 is TGTGCCAGCAGCTTCGCCTGGACAGCGAGGGATGAAAAACTGTTTTTT.

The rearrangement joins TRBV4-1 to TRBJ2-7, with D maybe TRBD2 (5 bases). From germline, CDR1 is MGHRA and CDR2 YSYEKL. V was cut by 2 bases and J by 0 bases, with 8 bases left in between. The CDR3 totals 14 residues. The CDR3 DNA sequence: TGCGCCAGCAGCCAACTAGCCCTCTCCTACGAGCAGTACTTC. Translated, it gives CASSQLALSYEQYF.

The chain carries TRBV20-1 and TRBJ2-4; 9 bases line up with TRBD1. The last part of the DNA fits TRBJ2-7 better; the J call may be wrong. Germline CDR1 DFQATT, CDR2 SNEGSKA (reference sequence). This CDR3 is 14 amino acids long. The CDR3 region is CSARPGQGDYEQYF. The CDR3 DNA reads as TGCAGTGCTCGGCCGGGACAGGGAGATTACGAGCAGTACTTC.

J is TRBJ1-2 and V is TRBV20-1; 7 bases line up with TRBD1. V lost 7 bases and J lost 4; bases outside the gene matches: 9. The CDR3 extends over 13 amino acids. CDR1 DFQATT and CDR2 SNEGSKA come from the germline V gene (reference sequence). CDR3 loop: CSDNRGYGYGYTF. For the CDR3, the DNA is TGCAGTGATAACAGGGGATATGGCTATGGCTACACCTTC.

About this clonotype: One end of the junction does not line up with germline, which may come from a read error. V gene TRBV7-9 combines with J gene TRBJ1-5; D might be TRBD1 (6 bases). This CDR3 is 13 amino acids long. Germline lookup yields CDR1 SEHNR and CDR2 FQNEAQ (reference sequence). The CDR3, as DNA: TGTTCCAGCAGCTTAGGGGGGGGACAGCCCCAGCATTTT. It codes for CSSSLGGGQPQHF.

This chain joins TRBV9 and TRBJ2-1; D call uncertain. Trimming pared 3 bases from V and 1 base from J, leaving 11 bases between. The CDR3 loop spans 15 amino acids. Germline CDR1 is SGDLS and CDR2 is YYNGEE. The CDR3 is CASSANDGSYNEQFF. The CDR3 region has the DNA TGTGCCAGCAGCGCAAACGACGGTTCCTACAATGAGCAGTTCTTC.

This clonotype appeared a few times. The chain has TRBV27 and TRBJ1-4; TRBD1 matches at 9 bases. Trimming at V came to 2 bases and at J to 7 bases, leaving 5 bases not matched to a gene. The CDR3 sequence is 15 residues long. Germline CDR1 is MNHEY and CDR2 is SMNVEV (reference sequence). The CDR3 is CASSLGTGWSEKLFF. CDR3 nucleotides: TGTGCCAGCAGTTTAGGGACAGGGTGGTCTGAAAAACTGTTTTTT.

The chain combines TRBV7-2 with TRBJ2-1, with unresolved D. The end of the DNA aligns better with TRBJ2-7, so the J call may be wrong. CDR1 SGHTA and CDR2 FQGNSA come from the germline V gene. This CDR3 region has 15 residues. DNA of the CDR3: TGTGCCAGCAGCTTAAAAAGGCTCTCCTACAATGAGCAGTACTTC. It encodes CASSLKRLSYNEQYF.